Listed here are 17 T cell receptor beta chains from one sample, sequenced in a study of blood T cell repertoires in COVID-19. The protocol was immunoSEQ multiplex PCR, while the TCRdb copy is restricted to in-frame clones and leaves out a portion. The sample contains roughly 130,000 clones, roughly 84% of which appear only once. Sequencing was performed on PBMCs or T cells enriched from blood (not recorded which). Receptors originate from a man aged 40-50 years with acute COVID-19.

This chain uses TRBV3-1 (or the pseudogene TRBV3-2) with TRBJ1-6; a possible D gene is TRBD1 (6 bases). With 0 bases removed from V and 0 bases from J, the gap between germline ends came to 18 bases. Germline V gene lookup returns CDR1 LGHDT and CDR2 YNNKEL (reference sequence). The CDR3 covers 20 residues. Here the CDR3 DNA reads TGTGCCAGCAGCCAAGAAGGGGGGGGGCAGAGAAGCTCCTATAATTCACCCCTCCACTTT. This encodes CASSQEGGGQRSSYNSPLHF.

The rearrangement uses TRBV28 and TRBJ1-6; no clear D. Looked up from germline, CDR1 is MDHEN and CDR2 is SYDVKM. Trimming cost V 7 bases and J 5 bases, with 15 bases left between them. This CDR3 is 15 amino acids long. This CDR3 is CASKEVLQDNSPLHF. The DNA for the CDR3 is TGTGCCAGCAAGGAGGTGCTCCAGGATAATTCACCCCTCCACTTT.

This rearrangement joins TRBV5-1 to TRBJ2-2; D is undetermined. Germline V gene data show CDR1 as SGHRS and CDR2 as YFSETQ. The V end was cut by 0 bases, the J end by 7 bases, with 13 bases between. The CDR3 sequence is 15 residues long. The CDR3 DNA sequence: TGCGCCAGCAGCTTGGTCTGGGCAGGCCACGGGGAGCTGTTTTTT. Translating it yields CASSLVWAGHGELFF.

This sequence joins TRBV3-1 (or the pseudogene TRBV3-2) and TRBJ2-7, with D possibly matching TRBD2 (6 bases). The length of the CDR3 is 14 residues. The V and J ends lost 5 bases and 2 bases respectively, with 13 bases between them. Germline-derived CDR1 and CDR2 are LGHDT and YNNKEL (reference sequence). CDR3 loop: CASSGSGGAYEQYF. The DNA for the CDR3 is TGTGCCAGCAGCGGCTCGGGCGGGGCCTACGAGCAGTACTTC.

The chain is built from TRBV5-6 and TRBJ1-2; D call uncertain. V dropped 5 bases and J dropped 2 bases, with 10 bases sitting between them. The CDR3 spans 13 residues. Germline V gene sequence: CDR1 SGHDT, CDR2 YYEEEE. The CDR3 coding sequence is TGTGCCAGCAGATCAACATTGAACTATGGCTACACCTTC. Its protein is CASRSTLNYGYTF.

This clone was found once. The chain recombines TRBV19 with TRBJ1-1, with 11 positions matching TRBD1. J lost 1 base, V lost 8 bases, and 6 bases had no gene match. The CDR3 consists of 15 residues. Germline assignment: CDR1 LNHDA and CDR2 SQIVND (reference sequence). The CDR3 DNA reads TGTGCCAGTTCTGGACAGGGGGCTGGGAACACTGAAGCTTTCTTT. It specifies CASSGQGAGNTEAFF.

This clone appeared a few times. The gene calls are TRBV6-6 and TRBJ1-6; 7 nucleotides agree with TRBD1. The V segment lost 7 bases and the J segment 0 bases; nucleotides outside the gene matches: 6. Looked up from germline, CDR1 is MNHNY and CDR2 is SVGAGI (reference sequence). This CDR3 is 16 amino acids long. CDR3: CASNTDRNSYNSPLHF. The CDR3 DNA sequence: TGTGCCAGCAATACGGACAGGAACTCCTATAATTCACCCCTCCACTTT.

V is TRBV9 and J is TRBJ2-2; maybe TRBD2 (5 bases). The CDR3 covers 14 residues. V lost 0 bases, J lost 6 bases, and 9 bases lay in between. Germline V lookup: CDR1 SGDLS, CDR2 YYNGEE. CDR3 sequence: CASSVAGWAGELFF. The CDR3 region has the DNA TGTGCCAGCAGCGTAGCGGGATGGGCCGGGGAGCTGTTTTTT.

The J gene is TRBJ2-2, the V gene TRBV6-2 or TRBV6-3; unclear D gene. CDR1 MNHEY and CDR2 SVGEGT come from the germline V gene. The CDR3 runs to 14 residues. V gave up 0 bases and J gave up 5 bases, with 7 bases separating them. CDR3 sequence (DNA): TGTGCCAGCAGTTACTCGTGGGCTACCGGGGAGCTGTTTTTT. Amino acids: CASSYSWATGELFF.

This clone showed up just once. This CDR3 reads CASSESGGQSQGYTF. The CDR3 DNA reads TGTGCCAGCAGTGAAAGTGGAGGACAGTCTCAGGGCTACACCTTC. This chain connects TRBV6-1 to TRBJ1-2; D is possibly TRBD1 (6 bases). The CDR3 spans 15 residues. Trimming shortened V by 2 bases and J by 8 bases, and 18 bases separated the two germline ends. The germline CDR1 and CDR2 sequences are MNHNS and SASEGT.

The chain combines TRBV7-9 with TRBJ1-1; D possibly corresponds to TRBD1 (5 bases). Trimming removed 2 bases at V and 5 bases at J, with 9 bases between. The CDR3 contains 13 residues. Germline V gene sequence: CDR1 SEHNR, CDR2 FQNEAQ (reference sequence). This chain's CDR3 is CASSLTGPTEAFF. The CDR3 DNA is TGTGCCAGCAGCTTAACAGGCCCGACTGAAGCTTTCTTT.

V is TRBV28 and J is TRBJ2-7, with 9 nucleotides matching TRBD2. In germline, CDR1 is MDHEN, CDR2 SYDVKM. Unmatched junction bases numbered 10, after V lost 7 bases and J lost 3 bases. CDR3 length: 15 amino acids. In DNA form, the CDR3 reads TGTGCCAGCACCACCCCGCCTAGCGGGATCTACGAGCAGTACTTC. The encoded protein is CASTTPPSGIYEQYF. The variable domain in full, with the rest retrieved from reference TRBV28 and TRBJ2-7, is DVKVTQSSRYLVKRTGEKVFLECVQDMDHENMFWYRQDPGLGLRLIYFSYDVKMKEKGDIPEGYSVSREKKERFSLILESASTNQTSMYLCASTTPPSGIYEQYFGPGTRLTVT.

This clone was detected only a few times. This same CDR3 is encoded by further DNA sequences in the sample. The rearrangement links TRBV18 to TRBJ1-1, with 11 bases lining up with TRBD1. This CDR3 is 15 amino acids long. Germline V gene sequence: CDR1 KGHSH, CDR2 LQKENI. Trimming took 2 bases from V and 1 from J; bases not matched to a gene: 0. The CDR3 loop reads CASSPGTGGNTEAFF. CDR3 sequence (DNA): TGTGCCAGCTCACCAGGGACAGGGGGGAACACTGAAGCTTTCTTT.

The gene calls are TRBV7-8 and TRBJ2-7; 11 nucleotides match TRBD2. Germline trimming cut 5 bases from V and 0 bases from J; bases unmatched to any gene: 3. The CDR3 has 15 residues. Germline V gives CDR1 SGHVS, CDR2 FQNEAQ. CDR3 in amino acids: CASSQGLADSYEQYF. CDR3 DNA: TGTGCCAGCAGCCAGGGACTAGCGGACTCCTACGAGCAGTACTTC.

This sequence joins TRBV6-1 and TRBJ1-5; D might be TRBD1 (5 bases). CDR1 is MNHNS, CDR2 SASEGT, per germline. Trimming left V 3 bases short and J 2 bases short, with 11 bases between. The CDR3 has 15 amino acids. CDR3 amino acids: CASSDRAFGNQPQHF. CDR3 bases: TGTGCCAGCAGTGACAGGGCGTTCGGCAATCAGCCCCAGCATTTT.

The genes are TRBV6-1 and TRBJ2-1; 8 bases are shared with TRBD1. Looked up from germline, CDR1 is MNHNS and CDR2 is SASEGT. J lost 4 bases, V lost 2 bases, and 10 bases had no gene match. The CDR3 length is 17 residues. CDR3 sequence (DNA): TGTGCCAGCAGTGAAAGGAAGGGGACAGGAGAGTACAATGAGCAGTTCTTC. Protein sequence: CASSERKGTGEYNEQFF.

The chain has TRBV5-4 and TRBJ2-5; 10 nucleotides match TRBD2. Germline values: CDR1 SGHNT, CDR2 YYREEE (reference sequence). V shed 0 bases and J 4 bases; nucleotides not matched to a gene: 3. The CDR3 consists of 15 residues. The CDR3 bases are TGTGCCAGCAGCTTGGTGTCTAGCGGGAGAGAGACCCAGTACTTC. Residues: CASSLVSSGRETQYF.